This TCR beta chain came from a study of T-cell memory formation after mild COVID-19 (dated by TCRdb to about 2021). As for the study more broadly: TCR sequence clusters from the two donors were found to be largely donor specific. Longitudinal TCRalpha and TCRbeta repertoire sequencing tracked T-cell clones expanding and contracting after mild COVID-19 in two donors. Two young, previously healthy adult volunteers made up the cohort, one male and one female. What the authors observed across the whole study: The study covered only a couple of mild cases, and larger cohorts including severe cases with pre-infection samples were considered necessary. Some responding clones were detected in pre-infection memory, suggesting pre-existing cross-reactive memory T cells joined the SARS-CoV-2 response. The second-wave clones that peaked on day 37 were not confirmed to be SARS-CoV-2 specific. Contracting CD4+ clones were found mainly in CM and EM memory subsets, while CD8+ clones were enriched in EMRA. Clones that contracted from day 15 to 85 showed balanced CD4/CD8 phenotypes, whereas a second wave of clones that expanded from day 15 to 37 leaned towards CD4+.

The instrument given in TCRdb is Illumina NovaSeq 6000. TCRalpha and TCRbeta cDNA libraries were constructed by 5'RACE with constant-segment primers, with sample barcodes and unique molecular identifiers being introduced. Trizol reagent was used to extract RNA from every sample. Library amplification was performed in two PCR steps, and a second sample barcode and Illumina TruSeq adapters were introduced in the second step. Libraries were sequenced on an Illumina NovaSeq with 2 x 150 bp paired-end reads. Per the source publication's procedure: The reads were demultiplexed and collapsed into UMI-guided consensus sequences using migec v1.2.7. Using mixcr v2.1.11, UMI consensuses were aligned to TRA and TRB V and J templates and then assembled into clonotypes. Expanded or contracted clonotypes were those called significant by both edgeR and NoisET, with noise models trained on biological replicates. edgeR calls used a false discovery rate-adjusted p below 0.01 and a log2 fold-change threshold of 1. PCA with hierarchical clustering of max-normalized trajectories of the 1000 most abundant clonotypes was used as exploratory dynamics analysis. Separately sequenced CD4+ and CD8+ repertoires were used to assign a CD4 or CD8 phenotype to each responding clone. TCRdb passed the public sequencing reads through fastp at Q25 and MiXCR, retaining productive beta sequences. Duplicate CDR3 protein sequences are folded into a single record with the most common DNA and genes. The V and J calls were not made by the authors but by TCRdb's processing. For this sample the table gives some 150,000 distinct CDR3 sequences, of which about a fifth were detected only once. The top ten hold 2% to 2.5% of the sample.

Ficoll-Paque density gradient centrifugation was used to isolate PBMCs. The sample holds many counts of this clonotype. The specificity of this receptor is unknown. Base qualities are not recorded, but no much larger clone differs from it by a single base. The CDR3 contains 14 residues, cysteine and phenylalanine counted. This entry keeps only the CDR3 DNA: 42 bases, framed from base 1. V is pared back by 3 bases and J by 4 bases, with 12 bases lying between the germline termini. The sequence was obtained from an adult woman who had mild COVID-19 (a few samples of this study predate the infection). The sample titles of this study are shuffled in the database, so cell type and time point are left out; the donor was told from shared clones. The sequence is built from TRBV12-3 or TRBV12-4 and TRBJ2-5; the D element might be TRBD1 or TRBD2, as each aligns at 5 bases. Sequenced material: PBMCs or a T cell subset sorted from them (not recorded which). The CDR3 reads CASSFRAGRETQYF. The nucleotides are TGTGCCAGCAGTTTTCGGGCAGGGAGAGAGACCCAGTACTTC.